These 14 T cell receptor beta chains originate from one sample sequenced in a study of T cell responses to AZD1222 COVID-19 vaccine. Assay: immunoSEQ multiplex PCR; the TCRdb copy retains only in-frame clones and omits some. The profile shows approximately 100,000 clones, about nine tenths of them singletons. The specimen comprised peripheral blood, sampled on day 0 of AZD1222 vaccination. These receptors came from an adult in good health.

This clone has a single count. The chain has TRBV7-3 and TRBJ2-1, with TRBD2 identical over 11 bases. The CDR3 spans 15 residues. Germline V gene data show CDR1 as SGHTA and CDR2 as FQGTGA. The trim removed 4 bases at V and 10 bases at J, leaving 9 bases unmatched. The CDR3 sequence: CASSYSGGALGEQFF. Here the CDR3 DNA reads TGTGCCAGCAGCTATAGCGGGGGGGCCCTAGGGGAGCAGTTCTTC.

The rearrangement joins TRBV5-6 to TRBJ2-3, with 7 bases aligning to TRBD2. The CDR3 runs to 15 residues. After removal of 0 bases from V and 5 bases from J, the junction contained 6 bases not matched to a gene. Germline CDR1 is SGHDT and CDR2 is YYEEEE. The CDR3 reads CASSLAGGSGDTQYF. CDR3 in DNA: TGTGCCAGCAGCTTGGCCGGGGGGTCGGGAGATACGCAGTATTTT.

The rearrangement uses TRBV5-8 and TRBJ1-5; no definite D call. Germline assignment: CDR1 SGHTS and CDR2 YDEGEE. V was shortened by 2 bases and J by 7 bases, with 7 bases between the two germline ends. This CDR3 spans 12 amino acids. The CDR3 loop reads CASSFSLQPQHF. CDR3 DNA sequence: TGTGCCAGCAGCTTTTCCCTCCAGCCCCAGCATTTT.

This clone was counted once. The rearrangement links TRBV5-5 to TRBJ2-2; TRBD1 aligns across 7 bases. With V trimmed by 0 bases and J by 4 bases, 9 bases remained unmatched. This CDR3 region has 17 residues. Germline CDR1 reads SGHKS; CDR2 reads YYEKEE (reference sequence). CDR3 DNA sequence: TGTGCCAGCAGCTTGGCCCCCGGGACAGTTGTCACCGGGGAGCTGTTTTTT. It translates to CASSLAPGTVVTGELFF.

This rearrangement joins TRBV5-4 to TRBJ1-4; D is perhaps TRBD1 (6 bases). The CDR3 is 15 amino acids. The germline V gene has CDR1 SGHNT and CDR2 YYREEE (reference sequence). Trimming pared 2 bases from V and 6 bases from J, leaving 14 bases between. The CDR3 loop reads CASSFDGGFDEKLFF. CDR3 DNA sequence: TGTGCCAGCAGCTTCGACGGGGGCTTTGATGAAAAACTGTTTTTT.

The chain combines TRBV30 with TRBJ1-3, with D perhaps TRBD1 (5 bases). The germline gives CDR1 GTSNPN, CDR2 SVGIG (reference sequence). The CDR3 is made up of 14 amino acids. Trimming removed 1 base from V and 2 bases from J, with 9 bases in between. The CDR3 DNA reads as TGTGCCTGGAGTGCAAGGGGTACTGGAAACACCATATATTTT. This gives the protein CAWSARGTGNTIYF.

The chain couples TRBV29-1 to TRBJ1-5, with D perhaps TRBD1 (5 bases). The CDR3 extends over 12 amino acids. V lost 6 bases, J lost 6 bases, and 12 bases lay in between. Germline V gives CDR1 SQVTM, CDR2 ANQGSEA. The CDR3, as DNA: TGCAGCGTGGGGGGGAGGGGTCAGCCCCAGCATTTT. Residues: CSVGGRGQPQHF.

Only one count was recorded for this clone. V and J are TRBV18 and TRBJ2-6; no reliable D call. This CDR3 region has 13 residues. The V gene lost 3 bases and the J gene lost 0 bases, with 0 bases spanning the gap. CDR1 is KGHSH and CDR2 is LQKENI in the germline V gene. CDR3 coding DNA: TGTGCCAGCTCACCCTCTGGGGCCAACGTCCTGACTTTC. The encoded protein is CASSPSGANVLTF.

The chain has TRBV21-1 and TRBJ1-1; no DNA check was done on the table's D call, TRBD1. TRBV21-1 is marked as a pseudogene. CDR3 length: 15 residues. This CDR3 is CASSSLGRLNTEAFF. The DNA for the CDR3 is TGTGCCAGCAGCAGTCTGGGCCGATTGAACACTGAAGCTTTCTTT.

The chain carries TRBV5-6 and TRBJ1-2; 7 positions match TRBD1. The CDR3 is 13 residues long. V shed 4 bases and J 3 bases; nucleotides not matched to a gene: 3. The V gene's germline CDR1 is SGHDT and CDR2 YYEEEE. CDR3 DNA: TGTGCCAGCAGCCGCGACAGGGACTATGGCTACACCTTC. Translation gives CASSRDRDYGYTF.

The chain recombines TRBV5-5 with TRBJ2-2; tentative D call: TRBD1 (5 bases). CDR1 and CDR2 from the germline V gene are SGHKS and YYEKEE (reference sequence). The ends were cut back, 1 base at V and 7 bases at J, with 5 bases in the middle. The CDR3 is 12 amino acids. CDR3 loop: CASSLRGGELFF. The CDR3 bases are TGTGCCAGCAGCTTGAGGGGCGGGGAGCTGTTTTTT. The full variable domain, rest sourced from reference TRBV5-5 and TRBJ2-2, is DAGVTQSPTHLIKTRGQQVTLRCSPISGHKSVSWYQQVLGQGPQFIFQYYEKEERGRGNFPDRFSARQFPNYSSELNVNALLLGDSALYLCASSLRGGELFFGEGSRLTVL.

The chain couples TRBV7-9 to TRBJ1-2; 7 bases map to TRBD1. The germline CDR1 and CDR2 sequences are SEHNR and FQNEAQ (reference sequence). J gave up 6 bases and V 5 bases, and 12 bases lay outside the gene matches. This CDR3 contains 15 residues. The CDR3 is CASSPRQGTTHGYTF. The CDR3 DNA reads TGTGCCAGCAGCCCCCGACAGGGTACTACGCATGGCTACACCTTC.

The genes are TRBV7-6 and TRBJ1-1; D is perhaps TRBD1 (6 bases). The V end was cut by 2 bases, the J end by 3 bases, with 16 bases between. The germline V gene encodes CDR1 SGHVS and CDR2 FNYEAQ. The CDR3 sequence is 16 residues long. The DNA of the CDR3 is TGTGCCAGCAGCTTACTTCCTCGTAACAGGGACACTGAAGCTTTCTTT. This gives the protein CASSLLPRNRDTEAFF.

The gene calls are TRBV3-1 (or the pseudogene TRBV3-2) and TRBJ1-2; 7 bases are a match to TRBD1. J was trimmed by 0 bases and V by 4 bases; bases with no gene match: 5. CDR1 is LGHDT, CDR2 YNNKEL, per germline (reference sequence). This CDR3 is built from 15 residues. DNA of the CDR3: TGTGCCAGCAGCCGTTCCGACAGGGCTAACTATGGCTACACCTTC. Translated, it gives CASSRSDRANYGYTF.